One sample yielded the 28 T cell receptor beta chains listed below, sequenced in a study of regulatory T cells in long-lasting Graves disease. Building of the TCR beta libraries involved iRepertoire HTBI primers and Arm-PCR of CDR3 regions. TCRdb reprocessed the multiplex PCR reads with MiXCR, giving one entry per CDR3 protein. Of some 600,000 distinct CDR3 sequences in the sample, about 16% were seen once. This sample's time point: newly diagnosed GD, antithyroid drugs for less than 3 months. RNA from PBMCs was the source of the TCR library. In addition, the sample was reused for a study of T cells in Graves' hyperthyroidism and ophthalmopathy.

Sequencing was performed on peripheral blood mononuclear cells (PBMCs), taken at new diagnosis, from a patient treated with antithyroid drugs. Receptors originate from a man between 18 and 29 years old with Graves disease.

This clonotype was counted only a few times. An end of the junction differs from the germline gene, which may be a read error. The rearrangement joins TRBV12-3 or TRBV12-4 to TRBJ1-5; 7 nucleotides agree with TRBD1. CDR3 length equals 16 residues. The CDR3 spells CASSRGDRDGNRPQHF. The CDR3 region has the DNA TGTGCCAGCAGTCGAGGAGACAGGGACGGCAATCGGCCCCAGCATTTT.

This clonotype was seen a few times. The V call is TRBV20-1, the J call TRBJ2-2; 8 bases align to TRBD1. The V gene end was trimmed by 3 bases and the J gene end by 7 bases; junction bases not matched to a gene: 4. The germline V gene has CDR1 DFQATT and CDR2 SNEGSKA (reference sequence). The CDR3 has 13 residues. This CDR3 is CSASLQGGGELFF. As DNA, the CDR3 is TGCAGTGCTAGCCTACAGGGGGGCGGGGAGCTGTTTTTT.

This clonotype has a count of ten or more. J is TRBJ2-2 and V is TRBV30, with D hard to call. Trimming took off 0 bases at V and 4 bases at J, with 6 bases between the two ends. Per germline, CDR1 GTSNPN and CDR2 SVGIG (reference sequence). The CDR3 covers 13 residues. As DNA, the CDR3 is TGTGCCTGGAGTGTCATACTCACCGGGGAGCTGTTTTTT. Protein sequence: CAWSVILTGELFF.

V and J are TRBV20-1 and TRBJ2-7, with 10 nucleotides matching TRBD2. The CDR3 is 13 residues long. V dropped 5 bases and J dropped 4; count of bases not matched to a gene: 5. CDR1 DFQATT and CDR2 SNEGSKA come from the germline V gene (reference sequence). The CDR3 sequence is CSAWTSGMYEQYF. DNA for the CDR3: TGCAGTGCTTGGACTAGCGGCATGTACGAGCAGTACTTC.

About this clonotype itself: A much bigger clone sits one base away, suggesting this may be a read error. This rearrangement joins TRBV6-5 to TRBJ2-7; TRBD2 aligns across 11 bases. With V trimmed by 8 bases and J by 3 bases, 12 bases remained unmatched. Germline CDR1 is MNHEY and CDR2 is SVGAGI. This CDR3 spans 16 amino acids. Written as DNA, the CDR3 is TGTGCCAGCGGTTGGGGTTCGGGACTAGCGGTCTACGAGCAGTACTTC. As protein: CASGWGSGLAVYEQYF.

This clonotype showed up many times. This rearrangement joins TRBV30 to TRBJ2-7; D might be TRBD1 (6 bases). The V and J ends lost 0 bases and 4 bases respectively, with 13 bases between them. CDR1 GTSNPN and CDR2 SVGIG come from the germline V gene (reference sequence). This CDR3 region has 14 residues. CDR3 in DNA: TGTGCCTGGAGTGTGACAGGCCCATTATACGAGCAGTACTTC. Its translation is CAWSVTGPLYEQYF.

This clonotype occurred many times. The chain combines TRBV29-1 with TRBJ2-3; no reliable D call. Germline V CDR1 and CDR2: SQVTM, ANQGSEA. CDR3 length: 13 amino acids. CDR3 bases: TGCGGCGGCGGCAAGTCTGGCACAGATACGCAGTATTTT. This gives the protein CGGGKSGTDTQYF.

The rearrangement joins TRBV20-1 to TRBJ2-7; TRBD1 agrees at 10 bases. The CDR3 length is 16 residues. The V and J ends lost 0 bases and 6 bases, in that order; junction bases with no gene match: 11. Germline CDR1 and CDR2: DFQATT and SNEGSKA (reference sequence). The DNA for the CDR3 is TGCAGTGCTAGAGATCAAAGACAGGGGGCTTTCGGCGAGCAGTACTTC. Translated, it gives CSARDQRQGAFGEQYF.

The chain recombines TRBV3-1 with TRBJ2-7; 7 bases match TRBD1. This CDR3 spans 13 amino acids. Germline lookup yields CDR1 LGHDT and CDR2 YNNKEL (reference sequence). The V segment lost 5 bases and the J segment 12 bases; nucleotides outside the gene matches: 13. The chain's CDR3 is CASSKKTDRYMYF. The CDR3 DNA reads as TGTGCCAGCAGCAAAAAAACGGACAGGTATATGTACTTC.

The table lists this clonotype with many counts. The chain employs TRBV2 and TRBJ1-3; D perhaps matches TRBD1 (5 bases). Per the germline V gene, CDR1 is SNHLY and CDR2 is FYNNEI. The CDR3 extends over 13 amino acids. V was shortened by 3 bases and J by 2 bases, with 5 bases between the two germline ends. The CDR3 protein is CASSDRAGNTIYF. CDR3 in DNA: TGTGCCAGCAGTGACAGGGCTGGAAACACCATATATTTT.

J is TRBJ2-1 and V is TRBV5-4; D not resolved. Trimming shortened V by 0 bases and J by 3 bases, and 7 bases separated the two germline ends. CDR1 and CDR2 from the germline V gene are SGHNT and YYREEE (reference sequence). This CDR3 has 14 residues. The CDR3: CASSLAWVYNEQFF. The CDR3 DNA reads TGTGCCAGCAGCTTGGCCTGGGTCTACAATGAGCAGTTCTTC.

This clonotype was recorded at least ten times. In DNA form, the CDR3 reads TGCAGCGTTGCGCCGACTAGCGGAACTTACAATGAGCAGTTCTTC. It translates to CSVAPTSGTYNEQFF. V usage is TRBV29-1 and J usage is TRBJ2-1, with TRBD2 matching over 9 bases. The CDR3 loop spans 15 amino acids. The ends lost 4 bases at V and 4 bases at J; junction bases unmatched: 8. CDR1 SQVTM and CDR2 ANQGSEA come from the germline V gene.

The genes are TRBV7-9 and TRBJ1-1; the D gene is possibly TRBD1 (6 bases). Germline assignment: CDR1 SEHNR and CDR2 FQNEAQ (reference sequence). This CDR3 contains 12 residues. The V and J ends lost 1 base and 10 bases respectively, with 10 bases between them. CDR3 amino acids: CASSLEDRRAFF. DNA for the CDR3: TGTGCCAGCAGCTTAGAGGACAGAAGAGCTTTCTTT.

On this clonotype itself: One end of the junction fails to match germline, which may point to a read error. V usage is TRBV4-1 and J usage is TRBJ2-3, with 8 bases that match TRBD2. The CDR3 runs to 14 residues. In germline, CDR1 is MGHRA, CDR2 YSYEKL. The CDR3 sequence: CAGSRVEREKTQYF. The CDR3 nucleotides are TGCGCCGGCAGCCGCGTAGAGCGGGAGAAAACGCAGTATTTT.

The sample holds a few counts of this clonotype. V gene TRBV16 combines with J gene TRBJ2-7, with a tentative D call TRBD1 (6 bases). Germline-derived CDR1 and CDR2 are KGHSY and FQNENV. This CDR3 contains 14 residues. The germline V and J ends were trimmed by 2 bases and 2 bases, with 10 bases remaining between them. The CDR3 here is CASSQTGPTYEQYF. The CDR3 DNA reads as TGTGCCAGCAGCCAAACAGGGCCGACCTACGAGCAGTACTTC. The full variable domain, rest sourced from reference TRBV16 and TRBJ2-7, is GEEVAQTPKHLVRGEGQKAKLYCAPIKGHSYVFWYQQVLKNEFKFLISFQNENVFDETGMPKERFSAKCLPNSPCSLEIQATKLEDSAVYFCASSQTGPTYEQYFGPGTRLTVT.

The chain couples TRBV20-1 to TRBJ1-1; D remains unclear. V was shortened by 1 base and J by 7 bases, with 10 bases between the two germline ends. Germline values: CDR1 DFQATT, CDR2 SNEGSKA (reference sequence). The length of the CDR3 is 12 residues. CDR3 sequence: CSARGPAGEAFF. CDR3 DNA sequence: TGCAGTGCTAGAGGCCCCGCGGGTGAAGCTTTCTTT.

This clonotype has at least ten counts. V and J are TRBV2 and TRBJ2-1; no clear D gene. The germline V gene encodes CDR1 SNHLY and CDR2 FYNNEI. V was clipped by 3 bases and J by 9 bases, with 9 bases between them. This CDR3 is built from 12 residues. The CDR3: CASSERNPEQFF. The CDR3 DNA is TGTGCCAGCAGTGAGCGGAATCCTGAGCAGTTCTTC.

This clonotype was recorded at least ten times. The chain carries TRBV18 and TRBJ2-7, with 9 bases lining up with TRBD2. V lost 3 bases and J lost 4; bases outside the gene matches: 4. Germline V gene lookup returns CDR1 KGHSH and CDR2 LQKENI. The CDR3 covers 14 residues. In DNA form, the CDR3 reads TGTGCCAGCTCACCGATAGCGGGAGATTACGAGCAGTACTTC. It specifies CASSPIAGDYEQYF.

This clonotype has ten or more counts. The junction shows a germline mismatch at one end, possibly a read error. CDR3 sequence reads: CASSLALGRNTEAFF. CDR3 in DNA: TGTGCCAGCAGCTTAGCGCTTGGCAGGAACACTGAAGCTTTCTTT. The V gene is TRBV5-1, the J gene TRBJ1-1; D gene uncertain. The CDR3 covers 15 residues. Germline assignment: CDR1 SGHRS and CDR2 YFSETQ.

CDR3 nucleotides: TGCAGTGCTAGCGAGGGGGGCTATGGCTACACCTTC. Translating it yields CSASEGGYGYTF. The V and J genes are TRBV20-1 and TRBJ1-2, with D perhaps matching TRBD1 (6 bases). Germline V gene lookup returns CDR1 DFQATT and CDR2 SNEGSKA (reference sequence). The V gene lost 3 bases and the J gene lost 4 bases, with 9 bases spanning the gap. The CDR3 sequence is 12 residues long.

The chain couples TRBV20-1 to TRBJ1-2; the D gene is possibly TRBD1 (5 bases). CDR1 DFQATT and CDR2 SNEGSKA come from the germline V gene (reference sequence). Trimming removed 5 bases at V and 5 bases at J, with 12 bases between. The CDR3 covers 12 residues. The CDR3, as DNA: TGCAGTGCTCCCCCGGGGGGGTATGGCTACACCTTC. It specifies CSAPPGGYGYTF.

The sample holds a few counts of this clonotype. CDR3 in amino acids: CAISESGVAKNIQYF. The CDR3 DNA reads as TGTGCCATCAGTGAGTCGGGCGTAGCCAAAAACATTCAGTACTTC. The V and J genes are TRBV10-3 and TRBJ2-4; unclear D gene. Germline loops: CDR1 ENHRY, CDR2 SYGVKD. Trimming shortened V by 0 bases and J by 0 bases, and 6 bases separated the two germline ends. The length of the CDR3 is 15 residues.

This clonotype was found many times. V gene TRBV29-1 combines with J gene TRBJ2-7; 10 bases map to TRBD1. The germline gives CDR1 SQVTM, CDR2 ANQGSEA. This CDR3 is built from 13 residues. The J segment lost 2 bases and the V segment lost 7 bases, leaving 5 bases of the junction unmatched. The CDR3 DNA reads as TGCAGCGCCCTGGACAGGGGGACCTACGAGCAGTACTTC. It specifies CSALDRGTYEQYF.

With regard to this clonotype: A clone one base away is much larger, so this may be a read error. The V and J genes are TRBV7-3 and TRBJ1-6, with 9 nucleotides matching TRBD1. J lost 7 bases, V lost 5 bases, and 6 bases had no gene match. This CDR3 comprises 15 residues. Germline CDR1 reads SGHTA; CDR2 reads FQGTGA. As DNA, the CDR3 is TGTGCCAGCAGCCCAACCGGGACAGGGAATTCACCCCTCCACTTT. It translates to CASSPTGTGNSPLHF. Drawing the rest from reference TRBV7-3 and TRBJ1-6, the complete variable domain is GAGVSQTPSNKVTEKGKYVELRCDPISGHTALYWYRQSLGQGPEFLIYFQGTGAADDSGLPNDRFFAVRPEGSVSTLKIQRTERGDSAVYLCASSPTGTGNSPLHFGNGTRLTVT.

The CDR3 coding sequence is TGCGCCAGCAGCCAAGATTGGCAGGGCGCCGATGAGCAGTTCTTC. Protein: CASSQDWQGADEQFF. V and J are TRBV4-1 and TRBJ2-1; possibly TRBD1 for D (5 bases). Germline V gene data show CDR1 as MGHRA and CDR2 as YSYEKL. The CDR3 length is 15 residues. Between the trimmed V and J ends, which lost 0 bases and 8 bases, there was a span of 14 bases.

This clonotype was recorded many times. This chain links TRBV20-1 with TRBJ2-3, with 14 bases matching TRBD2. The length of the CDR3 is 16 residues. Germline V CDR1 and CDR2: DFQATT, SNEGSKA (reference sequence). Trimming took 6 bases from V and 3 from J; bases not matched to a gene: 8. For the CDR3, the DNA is TGCAGTGCCCTGGGGACTAGCGGGAGTGTGACAGATACGCAGTATTTT. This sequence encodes CSALGTSGSVTDTQYF.

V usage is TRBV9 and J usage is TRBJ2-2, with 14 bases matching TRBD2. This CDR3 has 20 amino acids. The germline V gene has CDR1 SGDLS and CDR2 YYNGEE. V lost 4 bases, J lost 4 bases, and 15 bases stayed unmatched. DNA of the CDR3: TGTGCCAGCAGCTACCAGTCCGGGACTAGCGGGAGAGTCAGCACCGGGGAGCTGTTTTTT. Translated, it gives CASSYQSGTSGRVSTGELFF.

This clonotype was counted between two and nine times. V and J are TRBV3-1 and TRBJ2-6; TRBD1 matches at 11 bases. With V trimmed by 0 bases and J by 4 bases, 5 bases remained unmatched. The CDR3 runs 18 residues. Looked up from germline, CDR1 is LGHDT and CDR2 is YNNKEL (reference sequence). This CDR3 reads CASSQDRTGGAGANVLTF. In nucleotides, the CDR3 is TGTGCCAGCAGCCAAGACAGGACAGGGGGCGCGGGGGCCAACGTCCTGACTTTC.